The following is a T cell receptor beta chain sequence with its context. No antigen is known for it. This sample is drawn from a study of shared clonotypes between healthy human individuals. General observations from the study: Naive CD4 clonotypes overlapped across a few donors at approximately 5%.

The germline V gene encodes CDR1 GTSNPN and CDR2 SVGIG (reference sequence). This CDR3 is 11 amino acids long. Trimming took off 2 bases at V and 8 bases at J, with 9 bases between the two ends. Per sorted-subset replicate PCR, input was around 200 ng DNA, representing roughly 30,000 T cell genomes. Per the study methods: Because ImmunoSEQ provided only junction sequences with no quality scores, the filtering differed. Assay used: immunoSEQ multiplex PCR; TCRdb lists only in-frame clones, some missing. V, J and clone size were drawn from that table, and D and trimming were deduced from the DNA. The profile shows about 1.5 million clones, 98% of them singletons.

This sequence originates from a man aged 25 to 40 in good health. This chain connects TRBV30 to TRBJ1-2; D is unresolved. The sample was naive CD4+ T cells sorted from blood. Subset described: CD45RA+ positively selected. The chain's CDR3 is CAWSILLGYTF. CDR3 sequence (DNA): TGTGCCTGGAGTATCCTCCTAGGCTACACCTTC.